This entry lists 3 T cell receptor beta chains sequenced from one sample in a study of a mutant IDH1 vaccine in newly diagnosed glioma. What these receptors recognize is not known. Time point denoted: week 11, during vaccination. With topical imiquimod, each dose of the vaccine consisted of 300 ug of mutant IDH1 20-mer peptide. The protocol was immunoSEQ multiplex PCR, while the TCRdb copy is restricted to in-frame clones and leaves out a portion. The top ten hold about 10% of the sample, which has tens of thousands of clones, roughly 70% seen once. The material was peripheral blood mononuclear cells (PBMCs), obtained from a glioma patient whose treatment included an IDH1 peptide vaccine. The receptors were gathered from a man younger than 35 with glioma. Some clones in this sample may be carry-over from other donors' samples.

This chain links TRBV27 with TRBJ1-4; perhaps TRBD1 as D (5 bases). CDR1 is MNHEY, CDR2 SMNVEV, per germline (reference sequence). The CDR3 length is 15 residues. V was pared by 4 bases and J by 8 bases, with 17 bases between. CDR3 sequence (DNA): TGTGCCAGCAGTTCAAGGGGCCTAGGGGAGGAAAAACTGTTTTTT. Encoded protein: CASSSRGLGEEKLFF.

This chain uses TRBV6-1 with TRBJ2-5; D is ambiguous. Germline values: CDR1 MNHNS, CDR2 SASEGT. This CDR3 contains 12 residues. The germline V and J ends were trimmed by 7 bases and 7 bases, with 13 bases remaining between them. CDR3 sequence reads: CASNLDPGTQYF. Written as DNA, the CDR3 is TGTGCCAGCAATTTGGATCCCGGGACCCAGTACTTC.

The chain joins TRBV6-6 to TRBJ2-2; 9 positions match TRBD2. This CDR3 is 16 amino acids long. V gave up 3 bases and J gave up 0 bases; unmatched junction bases: 2. Germline CDR1 and CDR2: MNHNY and SVGAGI (reference sequence). The CDR3 here is CASSYGTSPNTGELFF. The CDR3 coding sequence is TGTGCCAGCAGTTATGGGACTAGCCCGAACACCGGGGAGCTGTTTTTT.